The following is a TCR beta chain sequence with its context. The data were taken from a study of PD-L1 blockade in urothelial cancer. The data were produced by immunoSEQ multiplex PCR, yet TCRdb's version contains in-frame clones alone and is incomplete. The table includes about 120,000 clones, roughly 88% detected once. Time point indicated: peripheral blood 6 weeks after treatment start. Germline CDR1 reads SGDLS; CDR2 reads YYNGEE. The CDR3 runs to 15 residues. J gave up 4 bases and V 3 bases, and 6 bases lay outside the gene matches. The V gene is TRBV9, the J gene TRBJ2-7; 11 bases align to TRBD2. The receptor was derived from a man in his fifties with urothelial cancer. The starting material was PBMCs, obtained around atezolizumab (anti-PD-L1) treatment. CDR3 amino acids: CASSGLAGTIYEQYF. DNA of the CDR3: TGTGCCAGCAGCGGACTAGCGGGGACAATATACGAGCAGTACTTC.